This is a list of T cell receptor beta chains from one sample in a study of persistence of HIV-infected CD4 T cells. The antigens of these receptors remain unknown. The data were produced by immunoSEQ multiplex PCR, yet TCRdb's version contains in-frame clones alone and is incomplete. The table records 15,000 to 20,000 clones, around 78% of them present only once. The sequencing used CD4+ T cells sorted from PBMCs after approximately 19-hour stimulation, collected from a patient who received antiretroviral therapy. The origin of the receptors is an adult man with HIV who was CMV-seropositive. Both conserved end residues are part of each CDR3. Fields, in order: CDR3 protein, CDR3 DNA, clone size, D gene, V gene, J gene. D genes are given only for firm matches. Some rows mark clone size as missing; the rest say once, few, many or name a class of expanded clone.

CASSLASTDTQYF,TGTGCCAGCAGCCTTGCGAGTACAGATACGCAGTATTTT,NA,NA,TRBV3-1/TRBV3-2,TRBJ2-3
CASSMGWANVLTF,TGTGCCAGTAGCATGGGCTGGGCCAACGTCCTGACTTTC,NA,NA,TRBV19,TRBJ2-6
CASTGGLNEQFF,TGCGCCAGTACAGGGGGGCTCAATGAGCAGTTCTTC,NA,TRBD1,TRBV10-2,TRBJ2-1
CASTLGATYGYTF,TGCGCCAGCACCCTGGGGGCAACGTATGGCTACACCTTC,NA,NA,TRBV5-1,TRBJ1-2
CASSDSASGNTEAFF,TGTGCCAGCAGTGACTCTGCTAGCGGGAACACTGAAGCTTTCTTT,NA,NA,TRBV6-4,TRBJ1-1
CASSFIDGYTF,TGTGCCAGCAGTTTTATCGATGGCTACACCTTC,NA,NA,TRBV12-3/TRBV12-4,TRBJ1-2
CASSPGQGAQPQHF,TGTGCCAGCAGTCCCGGACAGGGGGCTCAGCCCCAGCATTTT,NA,TRBD1,TRBV28,TRBJ1-5
CASSSSGGVPNEQFF,TGTGCCAGCAGCTCCTCTGGGGGGGTACCCAATGAGCAGTTCTTC,NA,TRBD2,TRBV7-9,TRBJ2-1
CATSDWTGSNYGYTF,TGTGCCACCAGTGATTGGACAGGGTCTAACTATGGCTACACCTTC,once,TRBD1,TRBV24-1,TRBJ1-2
CASGSGQGRLSSEQYF,TGTGCTAGTGGTTCCGGACAGGGGCGGCTCTCGAGCGAGCAGTACTTC,once,TRBD1,TRBV12-5,TRBJ2-7
CASSSRDVNQPQHF,TGTGCCAGCAGTTCCCGGGACGTCAATCAGCCCCAGCATTTT,NA,NA,TRBV28,TRBJ1-5
CASSIQGGEQFF,TGTGCCAGCAGCATACAGGGTGGAGAGCAGTTCTTC,NA,NA,TRBV7-3,TRBJ2-1
CASSPIGGPRGYTF,TGTGCCAGCAGCCCCATAGGGGGGCCTCGGGGCTACACCTTC,NA,NA,TRBV28,TRBJ1-2
CASSRDRVLNSYNSPLHF,TGTGCCAGCTCCCGTGACAGGGTTCTCAACTCCTATAATTCACCCCTCCACTTT,NA,TRBD1,TRBV18,TRBJ1-6
CASSERAWGPQAFF,TGTGCCAGCAGTGAAAGGGCTTGGGGCCCTCAAGCTTTCTTT,NA,NA,TRBV2,TRBJ1-1
CAISDNAGRTEAFF,TGTGCCATCAGTGACAATGCAGGGAGGACTGAAGCTTTCTTT,NA,NA,TRBV10-3,TRBJ1-1
CASSQDTEAFF,TGTGCCAGCAGTCAGGACACTGAAGCTTTCTTT,NA,NA,TRBV6-5,TRBJ1-1
CSARFGQTAFF,TGCAGTGCTAGATTCGGACAGACGGCTTTCTTT,NA,NA,TRBV20-1,TRBJ1-1
CASSYGGNQPQHF,TGTGCCAGCAGTTACGGAGGCAATCAGCCCCAGCATTTT,NA,NA,TRBV6-5,TRBJ1-5
CASSRGRPSNTEAFF,TGTGCCAGCAGCAGGGGGCGACCAAGCAACACTGAAGCTTTCTTT,NA,TRBD1,TRBV28,TRBJ1-1
CASSEGAGDSETQYF,TGTGCCAGCAGCGAAGGGGCGGGTGACAGTGAGACCCAGTACTTC,NA,NA,TRBV2,TRBJ2-5
CATSDLRTTDTQYF,TGTGCCACCAGTGATTTAAGGACGACAGATACGCAGTATTTT,NA,NA,TRBV24-1,TRBJ2-3
CASSYSTVPSGNTIYF,TGTGCCAGCAGTTACTCGACAGTTCCCTCTGGAAACACCATATATTTT,NA,NA,TRBV6-5,TRBJ1-3
CASNRGGRDSSYEQYF,TGTGCCAGCAATCGCGGGGGACGCGACAGCTCCTACGAGCAGTACTTC,once,TRBD2,TRBV6-6,TRBJ2-7
CASSIEWTSREAFF,TGTGCCAGTAGTATTGAGTGGACATCGAGAGAAGCTTTCTTT,NA,NA,TRBV19,TRBJ1-1
CATSTRGQGKSGPLAKNIQYF,TGTGCCACCAGCACAAGAGGACAGGGAAAGTCTGGGCCTCTAGCCAAAAACATTCAGTACTTC,NA,TRBD1,TRBV15,TRBJ2-4
CASSVEGHPNYGYTF,TGTGCCAGCAGCGTAGAAGGACATCCTAACTATGGCTACACCTTC,NA,NA,TRBV9,TRBJ1-2
CASSTTPGQGQGYTF,TGTGCCAGCAGCACGACACCGGGACAGGGGCAAGGCTACACCTTC,NA,TRBD1,TRBV5-4,TRBJ1-2